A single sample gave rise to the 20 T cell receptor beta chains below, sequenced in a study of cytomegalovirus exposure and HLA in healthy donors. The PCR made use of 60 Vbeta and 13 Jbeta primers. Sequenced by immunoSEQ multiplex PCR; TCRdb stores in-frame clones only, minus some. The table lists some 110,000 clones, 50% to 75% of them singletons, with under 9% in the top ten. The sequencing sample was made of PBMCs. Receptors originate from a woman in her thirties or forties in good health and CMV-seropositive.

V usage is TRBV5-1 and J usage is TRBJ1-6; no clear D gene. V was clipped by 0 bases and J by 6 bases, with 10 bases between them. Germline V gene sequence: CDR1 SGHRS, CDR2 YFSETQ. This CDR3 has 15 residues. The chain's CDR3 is CASSLGTAGNSPLHF. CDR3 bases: TGCGCCAGCAGCTTGGGAACAGCTGGTAATTCACCCCTCCACTTT.

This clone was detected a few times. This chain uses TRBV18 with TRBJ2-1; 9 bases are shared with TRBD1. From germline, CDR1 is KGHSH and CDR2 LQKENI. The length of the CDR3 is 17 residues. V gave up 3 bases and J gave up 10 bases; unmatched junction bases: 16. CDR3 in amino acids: CASSPQSVGTGTREQFF. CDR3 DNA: TGTGCCAGCTCACCTCAGTCAGTTGGGACAGGGACTCGAGAGCAGTTCTTC.

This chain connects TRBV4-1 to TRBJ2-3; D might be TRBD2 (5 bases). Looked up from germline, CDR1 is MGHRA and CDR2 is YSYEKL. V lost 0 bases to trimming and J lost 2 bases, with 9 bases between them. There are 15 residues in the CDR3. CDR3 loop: CASSQERGFTDTQYF. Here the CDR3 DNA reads TGCGCCAGCAGCCAAGAACGGGGATTCACAGATACGCAGTATTTT.

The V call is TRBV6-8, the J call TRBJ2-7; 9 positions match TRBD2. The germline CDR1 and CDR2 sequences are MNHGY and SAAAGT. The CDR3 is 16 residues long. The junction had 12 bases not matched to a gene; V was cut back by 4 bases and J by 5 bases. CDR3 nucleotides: TGTGCCAGCAGTTTTCCATCGGCGGGGGGGCCGGACGAGCAGTACTTC. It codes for CASSFPSAGGPDEQYF.

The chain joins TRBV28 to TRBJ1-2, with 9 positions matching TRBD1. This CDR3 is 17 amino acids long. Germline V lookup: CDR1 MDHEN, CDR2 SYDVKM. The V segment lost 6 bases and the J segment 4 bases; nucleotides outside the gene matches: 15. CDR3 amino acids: CASRLQGAGLGSYGYTF. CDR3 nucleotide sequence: TGTGCCAGCAGGCTACAGGGGGCGGGTTTGGGGAGCTATGGCTACACCTTC.

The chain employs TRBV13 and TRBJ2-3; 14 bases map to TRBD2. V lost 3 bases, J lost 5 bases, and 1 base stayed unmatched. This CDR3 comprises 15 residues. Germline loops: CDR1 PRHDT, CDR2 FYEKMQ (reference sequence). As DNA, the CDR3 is TGTGCCAGCAGCTTCGGACTAGCGGGAGGAGATACGCAGTATTTT. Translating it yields CASSFGLAGGDTQYF.

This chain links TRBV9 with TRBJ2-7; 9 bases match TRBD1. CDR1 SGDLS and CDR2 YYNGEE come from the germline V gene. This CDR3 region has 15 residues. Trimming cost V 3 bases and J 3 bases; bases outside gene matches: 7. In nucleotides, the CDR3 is TGTGCCAGCAGCGCAGGGGCGGGACAGGGCTACGAGCAGTACTTC. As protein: CASSAGAGQGYEQYF.

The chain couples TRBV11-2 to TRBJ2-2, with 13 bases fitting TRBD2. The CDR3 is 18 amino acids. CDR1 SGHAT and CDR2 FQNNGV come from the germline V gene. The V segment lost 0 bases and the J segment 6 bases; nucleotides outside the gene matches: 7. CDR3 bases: TGTGCCAGCAGCTTAGATCGTACGGGACTAGCGGGATCCGGGGAGCTGTTTTTT. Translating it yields CASSLDRTGLAGSGELFF.

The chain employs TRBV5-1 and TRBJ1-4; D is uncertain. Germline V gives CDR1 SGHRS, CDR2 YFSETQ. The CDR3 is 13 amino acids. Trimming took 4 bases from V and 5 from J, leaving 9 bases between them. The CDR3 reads CASSPQINEKLFF. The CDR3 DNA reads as TGCGCCAGCAGCCCGCAGATAAATGAAAAACTGTTTTTT.

The CDR3 nucleotides read TGTGCCAGTAGTATAACGGTAGCTGGAAACACCATATATTTT. It yields the protein CASSITVAGNTIYF. The chain has TRBV19 and TRBJ1-3; D not certain. CDR3 size: 14 residues. V gave up 2 bases and J gave up 2 bases, with 7 bases separating them. Germline-derived CDR1 and CDR2 are LNHDA and SQIVND (reference sequence).

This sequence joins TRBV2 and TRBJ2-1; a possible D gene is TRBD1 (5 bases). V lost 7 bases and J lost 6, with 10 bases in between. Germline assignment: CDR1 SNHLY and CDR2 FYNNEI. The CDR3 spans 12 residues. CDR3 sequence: CASTGNRNEQFF. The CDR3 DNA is TGTGCCAGCACAGGGAACCGCAATGAGCAGTTCTTC.

CDR3 sequence (DNA): TGTGCCACCAGCGGACCCCTAGCGCAATCTCGCTACGAGCAGTACTTC. Its translation: CATSGPLAQSRYEQYF. V usage is TRBV15 and J usage is TRBJ2-7, with a possible D match to TRBD2 (6 bases). The CDR3 has 16 amino acids. Per the germline V gene, CDR1 is LNHNV and CDR2 is YYDKDF (reference sequence). V was pared by 5 bases and J by 3 bases, with 20 bases between.

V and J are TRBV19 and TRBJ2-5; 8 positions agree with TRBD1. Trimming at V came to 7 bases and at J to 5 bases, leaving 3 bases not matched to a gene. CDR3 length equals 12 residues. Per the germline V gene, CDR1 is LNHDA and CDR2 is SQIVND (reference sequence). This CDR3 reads CASNRQGETQYF. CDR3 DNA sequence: TGTGCCAGTAATAGACAGGGGGAGACCCAGTACTTC.

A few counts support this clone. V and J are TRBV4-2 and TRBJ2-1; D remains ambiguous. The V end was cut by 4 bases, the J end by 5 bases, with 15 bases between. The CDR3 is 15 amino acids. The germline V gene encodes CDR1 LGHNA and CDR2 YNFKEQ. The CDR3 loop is CASSPGDVADNEQFF. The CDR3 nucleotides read TGTGCCAGCAGCCCCGGTGACGTGGCGGACAATGAGCAGTTCTTC.

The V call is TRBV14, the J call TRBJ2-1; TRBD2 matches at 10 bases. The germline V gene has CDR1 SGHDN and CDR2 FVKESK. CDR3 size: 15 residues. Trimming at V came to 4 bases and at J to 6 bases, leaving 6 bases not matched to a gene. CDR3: CASSLSGRPLNEQFF. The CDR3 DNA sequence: TGTGCCAGCAGCCTTAGCGGGAGGCCCCTCAATGAGCAGTTCTTC.

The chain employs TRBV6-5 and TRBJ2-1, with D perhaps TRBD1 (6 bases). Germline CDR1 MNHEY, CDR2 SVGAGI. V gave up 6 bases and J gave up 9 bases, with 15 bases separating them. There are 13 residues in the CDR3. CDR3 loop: CASSQRGLREQFF. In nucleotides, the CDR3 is TGTGCCAGCAGCCAGAGGGGGTTGCGTGAGCAGTTCTTC.

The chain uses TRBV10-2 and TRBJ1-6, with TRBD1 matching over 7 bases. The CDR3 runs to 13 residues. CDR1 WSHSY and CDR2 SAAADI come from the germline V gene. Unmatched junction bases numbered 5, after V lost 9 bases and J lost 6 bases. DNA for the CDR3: TGCGCCAGTAGGGACAGACTTAATTCACCCCTCCACTTT. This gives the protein CASRDRLNSPLHF.

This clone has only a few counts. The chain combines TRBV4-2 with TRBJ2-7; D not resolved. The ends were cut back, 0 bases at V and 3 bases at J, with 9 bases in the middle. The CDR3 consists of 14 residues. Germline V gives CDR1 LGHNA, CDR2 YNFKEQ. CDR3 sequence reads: CASSQEGSRYEQYF. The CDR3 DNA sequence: TGTGCCAGCAGCCAAGAGGGCAGCCGCTACGAGCAGTACTTC.

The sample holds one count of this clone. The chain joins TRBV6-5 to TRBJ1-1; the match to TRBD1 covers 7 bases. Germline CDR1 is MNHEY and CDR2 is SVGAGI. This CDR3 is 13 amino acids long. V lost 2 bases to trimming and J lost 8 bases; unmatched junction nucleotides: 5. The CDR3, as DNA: TGTGCCAGCAGTTACGAAGGGGGCGCGGAAGCTTTCTTT. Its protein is CASSYEGGAEAFF.

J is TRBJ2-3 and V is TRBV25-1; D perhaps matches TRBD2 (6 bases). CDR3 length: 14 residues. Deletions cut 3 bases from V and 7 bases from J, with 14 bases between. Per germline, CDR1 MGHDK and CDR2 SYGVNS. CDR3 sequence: CASSDSLTSHTQYF. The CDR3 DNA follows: TGTGCCAGCAGTGATTCCCTTACTAGCCATACGCAGTATTTT.